There are a few counts of the clone carrying this T cell receptor (beta chain). Its antigen is not known. The data originate from a study of blood T cells in healthy people across ages. Study results and caveats: While age rose, TCR beta diversity per million T cells dropped in a roughly linear way. In these data, TCR beta diversity tracked strongly with naive T cell percentage.

Primers used in a second PCR of roughly 6 to 11 cycles were a sample-barcoded 5' primer and a J-beta primer mix. Each CDR3 protein gets one entry after TCRdb re-called the 5' RACE reads with MiXCR. The repertoire has about 640,000 distinct CDR3 sequences, around three fifths of them found once; the top ten carry roughly 34%. This receptor was taken from a man between 60 and 75 years old in good health. Material: blood.

The CDR3 reads CSALSGGGETQYF. In DNA form, the CDR3 reads TGCAGTGCCCTTAGCGGGGGGGGAGAGACCCAGTACTTC. The chain carries TRBV20-1 and TRBJ2-5, with 11 bases fitting TRBD2. The V and J ends lost 6 bases and 4 bases, in that order; junction bases with no gene match: 4. The CDR3 runs to 13 residues. Germline CDR1 is DFQATT and CDR2 is SNEGSKA (reference sequence).